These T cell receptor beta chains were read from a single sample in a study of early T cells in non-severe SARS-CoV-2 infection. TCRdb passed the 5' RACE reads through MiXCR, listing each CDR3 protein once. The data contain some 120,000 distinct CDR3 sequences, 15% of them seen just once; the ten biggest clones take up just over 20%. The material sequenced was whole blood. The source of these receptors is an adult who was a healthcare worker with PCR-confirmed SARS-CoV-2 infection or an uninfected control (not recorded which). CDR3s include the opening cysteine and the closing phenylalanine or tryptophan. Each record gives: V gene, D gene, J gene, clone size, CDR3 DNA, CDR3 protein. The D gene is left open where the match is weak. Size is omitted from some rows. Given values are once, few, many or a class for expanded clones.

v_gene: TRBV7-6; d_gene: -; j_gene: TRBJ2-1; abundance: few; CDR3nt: TGTGCCAGCAGCCAACCGGGACACCCCAATGAGCAGTTCTTC; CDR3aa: CASSQPGHPNEQFF
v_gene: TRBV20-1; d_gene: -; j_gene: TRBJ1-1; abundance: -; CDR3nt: TGCAGTGCCGGCAGCTACACTGAAGCTTTCTTT; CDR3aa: CSAGSYTEAFF
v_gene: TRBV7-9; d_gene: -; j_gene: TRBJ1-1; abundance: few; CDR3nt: TGTGCCAGCAGCTTAGCTGCTGAAGCTTTCTTT; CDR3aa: CASSLAAEAFF
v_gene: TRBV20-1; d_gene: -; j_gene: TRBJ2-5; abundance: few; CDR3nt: TGCAGTGCTAGAGTCGGGGGAGGAGAGACCCAGTACTTC; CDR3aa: CSARVGGGETQYF
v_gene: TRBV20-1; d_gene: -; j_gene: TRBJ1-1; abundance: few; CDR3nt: TGCAGTGCTATCAGAGGGAACACTGAAGCTTTCTTT; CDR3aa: CSAIRGNTEAFF
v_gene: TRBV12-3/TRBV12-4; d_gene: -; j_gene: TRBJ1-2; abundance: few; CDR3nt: TGTGCCAGCAGTTTAGGAGAGGGCTACACCTTC; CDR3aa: CASSLGEGYTF
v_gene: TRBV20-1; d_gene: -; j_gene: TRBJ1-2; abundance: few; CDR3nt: TGCAGTGCTAGTTACGGCTACACCTTC; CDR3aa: CSASYGYTF
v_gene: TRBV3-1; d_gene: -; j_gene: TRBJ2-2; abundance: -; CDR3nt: TGTGCCAGCAGCCGGGCCCGGGAGCTGTTTTTT; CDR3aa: CASSRARELFF
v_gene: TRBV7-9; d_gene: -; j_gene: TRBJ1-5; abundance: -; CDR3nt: TGTGCCAGCAGCCCCTTGACAGATATATCGCCCCAGCATTTT; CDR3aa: CASSPLTDISPQHF
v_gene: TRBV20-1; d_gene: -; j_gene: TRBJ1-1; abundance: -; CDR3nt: TGCAGTGCTAGAGACGTCTTGATGAACACTGAAGCTTTCTTT; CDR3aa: CSARDVLMNTEAFF
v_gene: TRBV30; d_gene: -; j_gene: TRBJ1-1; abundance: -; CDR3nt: TGTGCATGGGTGCCCCCAATGAACACTGAAGCTTTCTTT; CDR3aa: CAWVPPMNTEAFF
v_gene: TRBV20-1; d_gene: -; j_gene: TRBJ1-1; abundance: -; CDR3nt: TGCAGTGCCCTCATGGAGGCCGCGGACACTGAAGCTTTCTTT; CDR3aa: CSALMEAADTEAFF